This T cell receptor beta chain was sequenced for a study of blood T cell repertoires in COVID-19 (dated by TCRdb to between 2020 and 2021). In the study overall: Collaborator samples came from the United States, Italy and Spain and covered acute and convalescent phases of COVID-19. The prospective study material was composed of cDNA or gDNA derived from T cells, B-cell-depleted T cells, or PBMCs. Subjects who had been exposed to COVID-19, were actively infected with it, or had recovered from it provided the deeply sampled blood TCRbeta repertoires that made up the dataset. A freely available public database, intended as a resource for researchers studying the immune response to SARS-CoV-2, is where the repertoires were released. The samples were drawn from two sources: the first 160 participants of the ongoing ImmuneRACE study, and over 1,000 subjects contributed by 6 global collaborators. A de-identified subject ID, COVID-19 status, age in years and sex were almost always included in the sample metadata. Where available, HLA class I and class II types were obtained from metadata supplied by the sample provider rather than from assay-based typing. The paper's findings and limits, for the study overall: How much clinical and demographic metadata was included differed by source and by participant, and the metadata was provided uncurated.

The immunoSEQ Assay, a bias-controlled multiplex PCR, was used to amplify TCRbeta CDR3 regions from genomic DNA. From the authors' description of their analysis: Within the assay, amplification of reference gene primers was used to estimate how many nucleated cells each sample contained. To quantify the absolute abundance of each unique TCRbeta CDR3 rearrangement, sequence reads were collapsed and filtered. For each sample, productive Simpson clonality was calculated as the square root of Simpson's diversity index over productive rearrangements. TCRdb retrieved this table from immuneACCESS and kept in-frame rearrangements only. Not all clones are present; in checked studies, unresolved V genes account for under half, and no reason is known for the remainder. Clone size and V and J calls were adopted from that table, with D and trimming inferred from the DNA. Here the sample has about 230,000 clones; roughly 83% occur a single time. The biggest ten clones account for less than 8% of the sample.

Worth noting for this clone: No cognate antigen has been identified for it. Base qualities were left out, and no much larger clone turns up one base away.

The germline V gene yields SGHVS for CDR1 and FNYEAQ for CDR2. The CDR3 goes from the cysteine to the phenylalanine over 16 residues. Only the CDR3 portion is preserved as DNA: 48 bases, with reading frame beginning at the first base. Unmatched junction bases come to 14, with V trimmed by 4 bases and J by 8 bases. The collaborating institutions used their own protocols to collect whole blood in K2EDTA tubes. Collaborator samples were shipped for TCRbeta analysis as frozen whole blood, isolated PBMCs, or DNA extracted from either sample type. Sequencing was performed on peripheral blood. The source is a woman in her forties or fifties with acute or convalescent COVID-19. The chain was built from TRBV7-6 and TRBJ2-1, with 7 bases matching TRBD2. The CDR3 region: CASSSLTGREIDEQFF. The DNA is TGTGCCAGCAGCTCTCTGACGGGGCGGGAGATCGATGAGCAGTTCTTC.